This T cell receptor beta chain was recorded in a study of shared clonotypes between healthy human individuals. This CDR3 has 18 amino acids. Germline CDR1 is KGHSH and CDR2 is LQKENI. V lost 3 bases, J lost 1 base, and 14 bases stayed unmatched. This table comes from immunoSEQ multiplex PCR, and its TCRdb copy is limited to in-frame clones, with some not included. The table includes more than 550,000 clones, roughly two thirds detected once. V and J are TRBV18 and TRBJ1-1; TRBD1 aligns across 7 bases. Sequencing used memory CD4+ T cells sorted from blood. Noted subset: CD45RA-negative fraction. The source is a woman aged 30 to 39 in good health. CDR3: CASSPRGTLSAGNTEAFF. CDR3 bases: TGTGCCAGCTCACCCAGGGGGACTTTGTCCGCGGGGAACACTGAAGCTTTCTTT.